The 16 T cell receptor beta chains presented below share a single source sample, sequenced in a study of cytotoxic CD8 clonotypes in ibrutinib-treated CLL. The method was immunoSEQ multiplex PCR; TCRdb's version includes in-frame clones alone and lacks a portion of them. The repertoire holds 200,000 to 250,000 clones, with approximately 75% as singletons. The material sequenced was PBMCs, taken after 12 months of ibrutinib treatment. The receptors originated from a human donor with chronic lymphocytic leukemia.

Here the CDR3 DNA reads TGTGCCAGCAGCCTTGGACAGGGGGAGACCCAGTACTTC. As protein: CASSLGQGETQYF. The V and J genes are TRBV6-4 and TRBJ2-5; 9 bases match TRBD1. Germline V gene data show CDR1 as MRHNA and CDR2 as SNTAGT. The CDR3 covers 13 residues. The junction had 4 bases not matched to a gene; V was cut back by 6 bases and J by 5 bases.

The V call is TRBV25-1, the J call TRBJ1-5; D unresolved. Germline V gives CDR1 MGHDK, CDR2 SYGVNS. This CDR3 comprises 14 residues. Trimming removed 4 bases at V and 5 bases at J, with 12 bases between. This CDR3 reads CASSGAGFHQPQHF. The CDR3 DNA sequence: TGTGCCAGCAGTGGTGCCGGGTTCCATCAGCCCCAGCATTTT. Full variable domain (remainder filled in from reference TRBV25-1 and TRBJ1-5): EADIYQTPRYLVIGTGKKITLECSQTMGHDKMYWYQQDPGMELHLIHYSYGVNSTEKGDLSSESTVSRIRTEHFPLTLESARPSHTSQYLCASSGAGFHQPQHFGDGTRLSIL.

This chain connects TRBV5-6 to TRBJ2-7; TRBD1 is a possible D gene (7 bases). CDR1 is SGHDT and CDR2 is YYEEEE in the germline V gene. V dropped 3 bases and J dropped 3 bases, with 19 bases sitting between them. The CDR3 sequence is 16 residues long. CDR3 sequence reads: CASSSGDRPSFYEQYF. The CDR3 DNA reads TGTGCCAGCAGCTCGGGGGACAGACCTTCCTTCTACGAGCAGTACTTC. The full variable domain, in which reference TRBV5-6 and TRBJ2-7 provide the parts outside the CDR3, is DAGVTQSPTHLIKTRGQQVTLRCSPKSGHDTVSWYQQALGQGPQFIFQYYEEEERQRGNFPDRFSGHQFPNYSSELNVNALLLGDSALYLCASSSGDRPSFYEQYFGPGTRLTVT.

A few counts support this clone. J is TRBJ2-2 and V is TRBV10-2; no reliable D call. The V and J ends lost 8 bases and 10 bases respectively, with 14 bases between them. This CDR3 contains 12 residues. CDR1 and CDR2 (germline): WSHSY, SAAADI. The CDR3 region has the DNA TGCGCCAGCCTCTCCCCTCCTGCGGAGCTGTTTTTT. Amino acids: CASLSPPAELFF.

The rearrangement links TRBV18 to TRBJ2-6; D gene unclear. Deletions cut 2 bases from V and 1 base from J, with 9 bases between. Germline values: CDR1 KGHSH, CDR2 LQKENI. The CDR3 extends over 16 amino acids. DNA of the CDR3: TGTGCCAGCTCACCAAGAGTCGCTTCTGGGGCCAACGTCCTGACTTTC. It is translated as CASSPRVASGANVLTF. The whole variable domain, remainder taken from reference TRBV18 and TRBJ2-6, is NAGVMQNPRHLVRRRGQEARLRCSPMKGHSHVYWYRQLPEEGLKFMVYLQKENIIDESGMPKERFSAEFPKEGPSILRIQQVVRGDSAAYFCASSPRVASGANVLTFGAGSRLTVL.

The chain carries TRBV28 and TRBJ1-2, with a tentative D call TRBD1 (6 bases). CDR1 is MDHEN and CDR2 is SYDVKM in the germline V gene. CDR3 length equals 13 residues. The V gene lost 6 bases and the J gene lost 8 bases, with 16 bases spanning the gap. The CDR3 region is CASRRQVRRGYTF. The CDR3 nucleotides are TGTGCCAGCAGGAGACAGGTGCGGAGAGGCTACACCTTC.

This CDR3 is CASSGRGLDEKLFF. CDR3 nucleotides: TGTGCCAGCAGTGGTAGGGGGCTGGACGAAAAACTGTTTTTT. This rearrangement joins TRBV2 to TRBJ1-4, with 7 bases lining up with TRBD1. Germline CDR1 and CDR2: SNHLY and FYNNEI. V dropped 4 bases and J dropped 8; count of bases not matched to a gene: 7. The CDR3 spans 14 residues. Together with reference TRBV2 and TRBJ1-4, the CDR3 gives the full variable domain: EPEVTQTPSHQVTQMGQEVILRCVPISNHLYFYWYRQILGQKVEFLVSFYNNEISEKSEIFDDQFSVERPDGSNFTLKIRSTKLEDSAMYFCASSGRGLDEKLFFGSGTQLSVL.

This chain connects TRBV4-1 to TRBJ2-3; D is unresolved. The V gene lost 6 bases and the J gene lost 0 bases, with 4 bases spanning the gap. This CDR3 spans 12 amino acids. Germline CDR1 MGHRA, CDR2 YSYEKL. CDR3 nucleotide sequence: TGCGCCAGCAGGGCAAGCACAGATACGCAGTATTTT. Its translation is CASRASTDTQYF.

This sequence joins TRBV2 and TRBJ2-7; D not certain. Germline CDR1 and CDR2: SNHLY and FYNNEI. V was pared by 4 bases and J by 6 bases, with 13 bases between. The CDR3 runs to 13 residues. In DNA form, the CDR3 reads TGTGCCAGCAGTGGTCCCTCACGGGCCGAGCAGTACTTC. Its translation: CASSGPSRAEQYF.

CDR3 amino acids: CASSKDRVPNEKLFF. Written as DNA, the CDR3 is TGTGCCAGCAGCAAGGACAGGGTGCCTAATGAAAAACTGTTTTTT. The chain has TRBV7-9 and TRBJ1-4, with 8 positions matching TRBD1. The junction had 5 bases not matched to a gene; V was cut back by 5 bases and J by 3 bases. The germline V gene has CDR1 SEHNR and CDR2 FQNEAQ (reference sequence). The CDR3 sequence is 15 residues long. The complete variable domain, with remaining parts taken from reference TRBV7-9 and TRBJ1-4, reads DTGVSQNPRHKITKRGQNVTFRCDPISEHNRLYWYRQTLGQGPEFLTYFQNEAQLEKSRLLSDRFSAERPKGSFSTLEIQRTEQGDSAMYLCASSKDRVPNEKLFFGSGTQLSVL.

V gene TRBV5-1 combines with J gene TRBJ2-1; D is unclear. The CDR3 loop spans 14 amino acids. The V gene's germline CDR1 is SGHRS and CDR2 YFSETQ. Between the trimmed V and J ends, which lost 0 bases and 8 bases, there was a span of 12 bases. In DNA, the CDR3 is TGCGCCAGCAGCTTGGCCCAAGGCGTGGATGAGCAGTTCTTC. It encodes CASSLAQGVDEQFF.

This clone was seen only once. This chain links TRBV5-4 with TRBJ2-7, with unresolved D. V gave up 1 base and J gave up 0 bases, with 8 bases separating them. Germline CDR1 SGHNT, CDR2 YYREEE (reference sequence). The CDR3 totals 14 residues. The CDR3 DNA reads as TGTGCCAGCAGCTTGTCTGCCCGCTCCTACGAGCAGTACTTC. Its protein is CASSLSARSYEQYF.

The rearrangement uses TRBV15 and TRBJ2-1, with unresolved D. Trimming pared 4 bases from V and 8 bases from J, leaving 12 bases between. In germline, CDR1 is LNHNV, CDR2 YYDKDF (reference sequence). The CDR3 is 13 amino acids. The CDR3, as DNA: TGTGCCACCAGCATTAGTAGAATGGATGAGCAGTTCTTC. Protein product: CATSISRMDEQFF.

J is TRBJ1-2 and V is TRBV6-1, with D uncertain. Germline values: CDR1 MNHNS, CDR2 SASEGT. The CDR3 length is 14 residues. V dropped 1 base and J dropped 4 bases, with 10 bases sitting between them. The CDR3 bases are TGTGCCAGCAGTGAAGAGCCCAGATCCTATGGCTACACCTTC. This sequence encodes CASSEEPRSYGYTF.

This chain joins TRBV6-5 and TRBJ2-4, with unresolved D. The V end was cut by 5 bases, the J end by 0 bases, with 11 bases between. CDR1 and CDR2 (germline): MNHEY, SVGAGI. The CDR3 is 15 amino acids. The CDR3 here is CASSPWSLAKNIQYF. The CDR3 DNA reads as TGTGCCAGCAGTCCTTGGTCTTTAGCCAAAAACATTCAGTACTTC.

The genes are TRBV7-9 and TRBJ1-5, with D perhaps TRBD1 (6 bases). The CDR3 runs 13 residues. V lost 2 bases to trimming and J lost 5 bases, with 7 bases between them. The germline V gene encodes CDR1 SEHNR and CDR2 FQNEAQ (reference sequence). CDR3 amino acids: CASSLQGYQPQHF. The CDR3 DNA reads as TGTGCCAGCAGCTTACAGGGGTATCAGCCCCAGCATTTT.